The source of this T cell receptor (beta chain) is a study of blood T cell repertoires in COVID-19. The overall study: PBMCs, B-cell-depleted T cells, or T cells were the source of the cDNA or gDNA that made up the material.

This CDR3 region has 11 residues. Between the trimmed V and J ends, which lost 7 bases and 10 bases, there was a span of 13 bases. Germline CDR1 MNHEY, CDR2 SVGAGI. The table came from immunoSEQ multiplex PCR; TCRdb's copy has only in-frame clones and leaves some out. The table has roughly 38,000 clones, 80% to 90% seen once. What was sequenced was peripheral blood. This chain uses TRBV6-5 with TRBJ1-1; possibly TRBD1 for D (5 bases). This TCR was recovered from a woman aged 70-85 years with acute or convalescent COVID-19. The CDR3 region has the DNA TGTGCCAGCATTCATTACCAGGGAGCTTTCTTT. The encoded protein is CASIHYQGAFF.